Below, 18 T cell receptor beta chains from the same sample are listed, as sequenced in a study of blood T cells in healthy people across ages (dated by TCRdb to 2015 to 2017). The library was made by 5' RACE. TCRdb shows the sequencer as Illumina HiSeq 2500. A second PCR of about 6 to 11 cycles was run with a J-beta primer mix and a sample-barcoded 5' primer. TCRdb reran the public reads through fastp at Q25 and MiXCR, keeping productive beta chains. Rows merge per CDR3 protein into single entries with the most common DNA and genes. For this sample the table gives approximately 600,000 distinct CDR3 sequences, of which 58% were detected only once. 30% to 45% of the sample goes to the ten largest clones. The sample was blood. The receptor source for this set is a man in his sixties in good health.

This clonotype occurred a few times. This chain links TRBV10-3 with TRBJ2-5, with 7 bases aligning to TRBD1. CDR1 and CDR2 from the germline V gene are ENHRY and SYGVKD. The V and J ends lost 10 bases and 5 bases, in that order; junction bases with no gene match: 16. The CDR3 is 15 residues long. CDR3 sequence reads: CATRDVQGDVETQYF. CDR3 coding DNA: TGTGCCACCCGGGATGTCCAGGGGGATGTGGAGACCCAGTACTTC.

This clonotype has just a few counts. The chain combines TRBV2 with TRBJ1-5, with 10 positions matching TRBD1. CDR1 and CDR2 from the germline V gene are SNHLY and FYNNEI. The CDR3 contains 15 residues. J lost 3 bases, V lost 4 bases, and 3 bases had no gene match. CDR3 DNA: TGTGCCAGCAGTGGGGGGACAGGGGTCAATCAGCCCCAGCATTTT. Its translation: CASSGGTGVNQPQHF.

The sample holds a few counts of this clonotype. CDR3 sequence reads: CASSSVAGASYEQYF. As DNA, the CDR3 is TGCGCCAGCAGCTCCGTAGCGGGGGCGTCCTACGAGCAGTACTTC. The genes are TRBV5-1 and TRBJ2-7; 9 bases are shared with TRBD2. The length of the CDR3 is 15 residues. The germline V gene has CDR1 SGHRS and CDR2 YFSETQ. The trim removed 3 bases at V and 1 base at J, leaving 5 bases unmatched.

This chain connects TRBV11-2 to TRBJ2-1; 8 bases line up with TRBD2. The CDR3 contains 16 residues. Germline CDR1 reads SGHAT; CDR2 reads FQNNGV. The V and J ends lost 3 bases and 2 bases, in that order; junction bases with no gene match: 6. CDR3: CASSFRGGSPYNEQFF. CDR3 coding DNA: TGTGCCAGCAGCTTCCGCGGGGGGTCCCCCTACAATGAGCAGTTCTTC.

V and J are TRBV20-1 and TRBJ2-5; 10 nucleotides match TRBD2. The CDR3 totals 16 residues. V dropped 3 bases and J dropped 2; count of bases not matched to a gene: 9. Germline CDR1 and CDR2: DFQATT and SNEGSKA (reference sequence). DNA for the CDR3: TGCAGTGCTAGGCCTGGGAGAGCGGGGGGGCAAGAGACCCAGTACTTC. It specifies CSARPGRAGGQETQYF.

This chain links TRBV3-1 with TRBJ2-4; either TRBD1 or TRBD2 may supply D (6 bases each). The assigned J gene may be wrong: the sequence end matches TRBJ2-7 better. The CDR3 runs 14 residues. Germline V gives CDR1 LGHDT, CDR2 YNNKEL (reference sequence). CDR3 protein: CASSRGGGEYEQYF. The CDR3 coding sequence is TGTGCCAGCAGCCGTGGGGGCGGGGAGTACGAGCAGTACTTC.

The chain recombines TRBV20-1 with TRBJ1-2, with 9 bases aligning to TRBD1. CDR1 and CDR2 from the germline V gene are DFQATT and SNEGSKA (reference sequence). The CDR3 loop spans 12 amino acids. The CDR3 bases are TGCAGGGCGGACAGGGGAGGGTTCGGCTACACCTTC. The encoded protein is CRADRGGFGYTF.

The rearrangement links TRBV20-1 to TRBJ1-1, with 9 bases lining up with TRBD1. The CDR3 consists of 11 residues. Trimming at V came to 6 bases and at J to 7 bases, leaving 3 bases not matched to a gene. Germline lookup yields CDR1 DFQATT and CDR2 SNEGSKA (reference sequence). CDR3 nucleotide sequence: TGCAGTGCAAAGGGACAGGGTGAAGCTTTCTTT. It specifies CSAKGQGEAFF.

The V gene is TRBV5-8, the J gene TRBJ2-3; D perhaps matches TRBD2 (5 bases). CDR3 length equals 13 residues. Germline CDR1 reads SGHTS; CDR2 reads YDEGEE. V lost 4 bases to trimming and J lost 6 bases, with 12 bases between them. CDR3 in DNA: TGTGCCAGCAGCGAAAGGAGAGGGGATACGCAGTATTTT. Its translation: CASSERRGDTQYF.

The V and J genes are TRBV3-1 and TRBJ1-4; tentative D call: TRBD1 (5 bases). The CDR3 has 14 amino acids. Trimming cost V 6 bases and J 4 bases, with 12 bases left between them. CDR1 and CDR2 from the germline V gene are LGHDT and YNNKEL (reference sequence). The CDR3 reads CASRQQAGNEKLFF. The CDR3 DNA follows: TGTGCCAGCAGACAACAGGCGGGTAATGAAAAACTGTTTTTT.

This clonotype has only one observation. This chain uses TRBV5-1 with TRBJ2-3; TRBD2 is a possible D gene (5 bases). Deletions cut 3 bases from V and 2 bases from J, with 13 bases between. Germline V CDR1 and CDR2: SGHRS, YFSETQ. This CDR3 region has 15 residues. CDR3 coding DNA: TGCGCCAGCAGCTCGGAGGACGGTACCACAGATACGCAGTATTTT. Residues: CASSSEDGTTDTQYF.

The gene calls are TRBV9 and TRBJ2-1; D is perhaps TRBD2 (6 bases). Trimming left V 3 bases short and J 5 bases short, with 15 bases between. This CDR3 comprises 15 residues. In germline, CDR1 is SGDLS, CDR2 YYNGEE. The CDR3 is CASSAEGRPNNEQFF. CDR3 nucleotide sequence: TGTGCCAGCAGCGCGGAGGGACGGCCTAACAATGAGCAGTTCTTC. The full variable domain, in which reference TRBV9 and TRBJ2-1 provide the parts outside the CDR3, is DSGVTQTPKHLITATGQRVTLRCSPRSGDLSVYWYQQSLDQGLQFLIQYYNGEERAKGNILERFSAQQFPDLHSELNLSSLELGDSALYFCASSAEGRPNNEQFFGPGTRLTVL.

This chain's CDR3 is CSAPSNWETQYF. The DNA for the CDR3 is TGCAGTGCCCCATCTAATTGGGAGACCCAGTACTTC. The chain links TRBV20-1 to TRBJ2-5, with D hard to call. V lost 6 bases, J lost 5 bases, and 13 bases lay in between. The CDR3 loop spans 12 amino acids. Germline CDR1 reads DFQATT; CDR2 reads SNEGSKA (reference sequence).

In its sample, this clonotype was seen once. The chain employs TRBV24-1 and TRBJ2-3; TRBD2 matches 12 bases. Germline CDR1 and CDR2: KGHDR and SFDVKD. This CDR3 region has 16 residues. V lost 5 bases and J lost 2; bases outside the gene matches: 4. The CDR3 region is CATSAGLAGTTDTQYF. Here the CDR3 DNA reads TGTGCCACCAGTGCCGGACTAGCGGGGACCACAGATACGCAGTATTTT.

V is TRBV29-1 and J is TRBJ1-2; D might be TRBD1 (6 bases). V gave up 4 bases and J gave up 2 bases, with 11 bases separating them. This CDR3 region has 13 residues. CDR1 and CDR2 from the germline V gene are SQVTM and ANQGSEA. CDR3 bases: TGCAGCGTTGCCCGGGACACCAACTATGGCTACACCTTC. It yields the protein CSVARDTNYGYTF.

This sequence joins TRBV10-1 and TRBJ2-3; D gene uncertain. Germline-derived CDR1 and CDR2 are WNHNN and SYGVQD (reference sequence). The CDR3 has 14 residues. V gave up 3 bases and J gave up 2 bases, with 9 bases separating them. The CDR3 DNA reads as TGCGCCAGCAGTGAAGGTCAGGACACAGATACGCAGTATTTT. Encoded protein: CASSEGQDTDTQYF.

This chain uses TRBV10-3 with TRBJ2-1; perhaps TRBD2 as D (5 bases). Deletions cut 2 bases from V and 8 bases from J, with 19 bases between. This CDR3 region has 16 residues. From germline, CDR1 is ENHRY and CDR2 SYGVKD. The CDR3 loop reads CAISEGEGFFIDEQFF. The DNA for the CDR3 is TGTGCCATCAGTGAGGGTGAGGGCTTCTTTATCGATGAGCAGTTCTTC.

The J gene is TRBJ1-2, the V gene TRBV4-1; 7 nucleotides align to TRBD1. The CDR3 runs 16 residues. V lost 0 bases, J lost 0 bases, and 4 bases stayed unmatched. Germline assignment: CDR1 MGHRA and CDR2 YSYEKL. CDR3 sequence (DNA): TGCGCCAGCAGCCAAGATTCCGGACAGGCTAACTATGGCTACACCTTC. Translating gives CASSQDSGQANYGYTF.